The source of this T cell receptor beta chain is a study of shared clonotypes between healthy human individuals. This clone was observed many times. The antigen is undetermined. Among the unsorted PBMC samples, replicate PCRs used approximately 320 ng DNA, roughly 33,000 T cell genomes. Sequencing used immunoSEQ multiplex PCR; TCRdb keeps in-frame clones, though not all of them. This table holds hundreds of thousands of clones, 60% to 80% found once. V was shortened by 1 base and J by 6 bases, with 13 bases between the two germline ends. From germline, CDR1 is MNHNS and CDR2 SASEGT. This CDR3 is 15 amino acids long. HIV-negative, healthy adults without recent acute infections or vaccinations were the donors. Study results and limitations: Collection of samples was limited to blood; tissue repertoires likely differ. The represented genetic and exposure-history diversity was limited by the small number of donors.

What was sequenced was PBMCs. The source of this sequence is a woman aged 40 to 49 in good health. Some clones in this sample may be carry-over from other donors' samples. The V gene is TRBV6-1, the J gene TRBJ2-4; no reliable D call. As DNA, the CDR3 is TGTGCCAGCAGTGAAGTGGCGGCTGGGGTAAACATTCAGTACTTC. As protein: CASSEVAAGVNIQYF.